This T cell receptor (beta chain) was recovered during a study of T cell responses to AZD1222 COVID-19 vaccine. TCRdb keeps only in-frame clones here, not all; method: immunoSEQ multiplex PCR. The data show roughly 150,000 clones, with 90% seen just once and less than 1.6% held by the top ten. V gave up 4 bases and J gave up 2 bases; unmatched junction bases: 9. Germline V gene sequence: CDR1 SGHTA, CDR2 FQGNSA. CDR3 length: 17 residues. The clonotype comes from an adult who received the AZD1222 COVID-19 vaccine. The source material was peripheral blood, sampled 28 days after the second AZD1222 dose. This chain uses TRBV7-2 with TRBJ2-2; TRBD2 aligns across 8 bases. The CDR3 sequence is CASSSLGRGANTGELFF. As DNA, the CDR3 is TGTGCCAGCAGCTCCTTAGGGCGGGGGGCAAACACCGGGGAGCTGTTTTTT.